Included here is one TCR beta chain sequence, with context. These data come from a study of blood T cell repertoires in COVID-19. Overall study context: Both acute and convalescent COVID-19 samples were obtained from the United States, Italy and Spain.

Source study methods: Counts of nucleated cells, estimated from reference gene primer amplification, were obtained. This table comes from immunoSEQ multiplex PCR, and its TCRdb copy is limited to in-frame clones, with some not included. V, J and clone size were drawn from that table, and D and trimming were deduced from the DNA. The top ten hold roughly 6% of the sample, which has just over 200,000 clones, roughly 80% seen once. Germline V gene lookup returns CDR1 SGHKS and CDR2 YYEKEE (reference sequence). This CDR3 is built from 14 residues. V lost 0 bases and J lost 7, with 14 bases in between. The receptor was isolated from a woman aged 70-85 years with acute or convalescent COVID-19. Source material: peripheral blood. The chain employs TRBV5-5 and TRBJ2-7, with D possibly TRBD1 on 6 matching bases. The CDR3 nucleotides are TGTGCCAGCAGCTTGGTCCAGGGGTTTGGGGAGCAGTACTTC. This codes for CASSLVQGFGEQYF.